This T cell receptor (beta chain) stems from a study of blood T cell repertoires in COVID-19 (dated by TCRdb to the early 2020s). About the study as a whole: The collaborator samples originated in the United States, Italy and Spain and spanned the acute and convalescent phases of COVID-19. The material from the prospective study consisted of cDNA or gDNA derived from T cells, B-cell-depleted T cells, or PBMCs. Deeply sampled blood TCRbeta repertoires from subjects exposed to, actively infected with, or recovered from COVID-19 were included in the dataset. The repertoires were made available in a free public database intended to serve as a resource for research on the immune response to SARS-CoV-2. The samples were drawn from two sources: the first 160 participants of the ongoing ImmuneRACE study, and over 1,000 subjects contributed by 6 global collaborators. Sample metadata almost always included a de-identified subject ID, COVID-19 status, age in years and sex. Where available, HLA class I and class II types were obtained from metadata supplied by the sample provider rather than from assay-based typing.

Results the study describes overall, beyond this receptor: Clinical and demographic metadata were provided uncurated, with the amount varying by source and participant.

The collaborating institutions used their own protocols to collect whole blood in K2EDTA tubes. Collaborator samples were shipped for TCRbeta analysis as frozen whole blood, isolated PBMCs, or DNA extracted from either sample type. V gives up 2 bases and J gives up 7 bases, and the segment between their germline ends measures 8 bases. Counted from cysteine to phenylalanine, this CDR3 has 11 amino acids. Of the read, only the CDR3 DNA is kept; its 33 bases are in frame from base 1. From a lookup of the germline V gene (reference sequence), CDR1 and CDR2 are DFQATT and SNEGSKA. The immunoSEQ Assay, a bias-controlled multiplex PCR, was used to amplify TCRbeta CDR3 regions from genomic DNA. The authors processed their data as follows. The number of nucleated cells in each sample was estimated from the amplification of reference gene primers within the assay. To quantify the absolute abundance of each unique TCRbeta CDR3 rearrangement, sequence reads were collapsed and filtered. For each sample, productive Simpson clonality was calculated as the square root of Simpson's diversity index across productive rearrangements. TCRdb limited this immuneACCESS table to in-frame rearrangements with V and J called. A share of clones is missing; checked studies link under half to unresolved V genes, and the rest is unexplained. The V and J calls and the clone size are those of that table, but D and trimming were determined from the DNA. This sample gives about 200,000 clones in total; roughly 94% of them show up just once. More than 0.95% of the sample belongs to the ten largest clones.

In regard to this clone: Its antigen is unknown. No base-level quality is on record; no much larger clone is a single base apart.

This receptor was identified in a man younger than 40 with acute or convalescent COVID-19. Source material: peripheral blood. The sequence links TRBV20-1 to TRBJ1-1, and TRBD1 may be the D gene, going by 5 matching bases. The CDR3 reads CSARPGIEAFF. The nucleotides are TGCAGTGCTAGACCAGGGATTGAAGCTTTCTTT.